These T cell receptor beta chains were read from a single sample in a study of monozygotic twins with inflammatory bowel disease. One entry per CDR3 protein, without DNA, is what TCRdb gives after re-calling the 5' RACE reads. This sample lists approximately 200,000 distinct CDR3 sequences; its ten largest clones have roughly 1.7%. Specimen: blood. The receptors were sampled from a human donor with ulcerative colitis or Crohn's disease, or a healthy co-twin of an affected twin (not recorded which). The CDR3 runs from the conserved cysteine through the conserved F or W.

j_call v_call cdr3_aa
TRBJ2-5 TRBV10-3 CAISVGTQETQYF
TRBJ2-1 TRBV19 CASSHTGTPLHEQFF
TRBJ2-3 TRBV29-1 CSAPGPLTDTQYF
TRBJ1-1 TRBV5-1 CASSTEGGMNTEAFF
TRBJ2-1 TRBV12-3/TRBV12-4 CASSDPGVSSYNEQFF
TRBJ2-7 TRBV7-7 CASSSNPAGATYEQYF
TRBJ1-2 TRBV4-1 CASSPPFVFRRGYTF
TRBJ2-2 TRBV12-3/TRBV12-4 CASSLRAPGELFF
TRBJ2-4 TRBV4-1 CASSQDGIQYF
TRBJ1-4 TRBV29-1 CSTTGTGNEKLFF
TRBJ2-1 TRBV20-1 CSASGGQLTYNEQFF
TRBJ2-6 TRBV10-2 CASSAGSSGANVLTF
TRBJ1-2 TRBV20-1 CSASTGAYGYTF
TRBJ1-1 TRBV20-1 CSALETGRDTEAFF
TRBJ2-2 TRBV5-1 CASSLSQGNSNTGELFF
TRBJ2-3 TRBV24-1 CATSDLRAGDDTQYF
TRBJ1-5 TRBV18 CASSWDHNQPQHF
TRBJ1-5 TRBV5-1 CASSPLSNQPQHF
TRBJ2-2 TRBV7-2 CASSSTGTGELFF
TRBJ1-2 TRBV5-1 CASSPAPGGHGYTF
TRBJ1-5 TRBV9 CASSPGEGSNQPQHF
TRBJ2-1 TRBV5-4 CASSLGEGIYNEQFF
TRBJ1-2 TRBV6-1 CASRFRNYGQGGFHGYTF
TRBJ1-2 TRBV4-2 CASSQDRSRQAPGGYTF
TRBJ1-6 TRBV20-1 CSAREGTANSPLHF
TRBJ2-1 TRBV5-1 CATGQEGGNDQFF
TRBJ2-1 TRBV5-8 CASSRQWGSYNEQFF